This TCR beta chain was retrieved from a study of blood T cell repertoires in COVID-19. Libraries were prepared by immunoSEQ multiplex PCR; TCRdb keeps only in-frame clonotypes and omits some of them. The sample shows under 75,000 clones, around 80% of them seen only once. The CDR3 is made up of 15 amino acids. Germline V lookup: CDR1 SEHNR, CDR2 FQNEAQ (reference sequence). Trimming cost V 3 bases and J 3 bases, with 11 bases left between them. Sequencing was performed on peripheral blood. This chain joins TRBV7-9 and TRBJ1-4; no firm D call. The source of this sequence is a woman between 70 and 85 years old with acute or convalescent COVID-19. As DNA, the CDR3 is TGTGCCAGCAGCTTGGGCAGGTCCCCTAATGAAAAACTGTTTTTT. Translated, it gives CASSLGRSPNEKLFF.